The T cell receptor beta chain described here comes from a study of T cell clones after liver transplantation. The assay was immunoSEQ multiplex PCR, and TCRdb's table has in-frame clones only and misses some. The sample has about 22,000 clones, 69% seen once; the top ten hold around 2.9%. Regarding the study as a whole: Rather than being deleted, graft donor-reactive T cells may have moved into the graft.

Details on this clone: What it recognizes is unknown.

This TCR was recovered from a human donor who received a liver transplant. This sample comprised CD4+ T cells from blood, obtained before liver transplant.

CDR3 DNA sequence: TGTGCCACGGGACTAGGGCCTCTCGAGCAGTACTTC. Protein sequence: CATGLGPLEQYF. The chain joins TRBV10-3 to TRBJ2-7; TRBD2 agrees at 8 bases. The germline V gene encodes CDR1 ENHRY and CDR2 SYGVKD. CDR3 length: 12 residues. Trimming cost V 10 bases and J 6 bases; bases outside gene matches: 8.